Given below is one T cell receptor beta chain in context. The data are from a study of monozygotic twins with inflammatory bowel disease. For every TCR library, 3500 ng of total RNA was used. cDNA for TCRalpha and TCRbeta was amplified by nested PCRs of 16 then around 9 cycles. TCRdb re-called the 5' RACE reads, yielding one record per CDR3 amino acid sequence without DNA. Recorded for this sample: about 380,000 distinct CDR3 sequences. The CDR3 is 15 residues long. Per germline, CDR1 LNHNV and CDR2 YYDKDF (reference sequence). The source of this sequence is a human donor with ulcerative colitis or Crohn's disease, or a healthy co-twin of an affected twin (not recorded which). V usage is TRBV15 and J usage is TRBJ2-7; checking the TCRdb D call of TRBD1 is not possible without DNA. Sequences were obtained from blood. Here the CDR3 reads CATSKTKPGVGEQYF.